The text below deals with one T cell receptor (beta chain). Its antigen is undetermined. TCRdb re-analysed the reads in MiXCR, keeping a single row per CDR3 protein. The sample consists of about 770,000 distinct CDR3 sequences, approximately 32% of them appearing once. This specimen comes from a study of T cell repertoires in cytomegalovirus infection. The length of the CDR3 is 17 residues. Germline CDR1 and CDR2: LNHDA and SQIVND (reference sequence). V lost 3 bases, J lost 0 bases, and 15 bases lay in between. Findings and caveats of the study: The ex vivo response was dominated by HLA-C-restricted CMV-specific TCR beta clonotypes.

The starting material was cultured CD8+ T cells from PBMCs, obtained from culture after CMV antigen stimulation. The receptor comes from a human donor in good health (CMV status not recorded). Some clones in this sample may be carry-over from other donors' samples. V gene TRBV19 combines with J gene TRBJ1-5, with D possibly matching TRBD1 (5 bases). The CDR3 reads CASSIPRGIYSNQPQHF. Written as DNA, the CDR3 is TGTGCCAGTAGTATTCCTCGGGGGATCTATAGCAATCAGCCCCAGCATTTT.